These T cell receptor beta chains were read from a single sample in a study of blood T cell repertoires in COVID-19. The method was immunoSEQ multiplex PCR; TCRdb's version includes in-frame clones alone and lacks a portion of them. The table lists about 260,000 clones, 85% to 90% of them singletons. Sequenced sample: peripheral blood. Receptors were obtained from a woman in her 40s who had recovered from COVID-19. Each CDR3 is given with its conserved first and last residue. Expanded clones get a size class; other rows say once, few or many, or leave the size out.

abundance | v_gene | CDR3aa
. | TRBV5-1 | CASSKGIDHPGEETQYF
. | TRBV19 | CASSRVAGVSYGYTF
. | TRBV20-1 | CSADSAYEQYF
. | TRBV3-1/TRBV3-2 | CASSQNTGDGGYTF
once | TRBV11-2 | CASSLGVGAQETQYF
. | TRBV5-1 | CASSLAGTGLSNYGYTF
. | TRBV6-5 | CASRTGTAIRQAFF
. | TRBV5-4 | CASSSPREGDYGYTF
once | TRBV5-4 | CASSLLSGGLLGETQYF
. | TRBV27 | CASSLSPGTGELFF
. | TRBV30 | CAWRQGAVEQYF
. | TRBV12-3/TRBV12-4 | CAIEGGRTGELFF
. | TRBV7-2 | CASSLVGTAGANVLTF
. | TRBV7-2 | CASSQRPGGPYEQYF
. | TRBV7-6 | CASSLAPTGGYEQYF
once | TRBV7-9 | CANIARRPTNEKLFF
. | TRBV12-3/TRBV12-4 | CASSLARRGTFF
. | TRBV5-1 | CASSLEAGEIPETQYF
. | TRBV5-6 | CASSLQLTTDTQYF
. | TRBV2 | CASRARGSSYNSPLHF
. | TRBV7-7 | CASSLWTGGINEQFF
many | TRBV19 | CASTRGQASNQPQHF
. | TRBV6-6 | CASSRTGTQYSNQPQHF
few | TRBV27 | CASSQSWAGKETQYF